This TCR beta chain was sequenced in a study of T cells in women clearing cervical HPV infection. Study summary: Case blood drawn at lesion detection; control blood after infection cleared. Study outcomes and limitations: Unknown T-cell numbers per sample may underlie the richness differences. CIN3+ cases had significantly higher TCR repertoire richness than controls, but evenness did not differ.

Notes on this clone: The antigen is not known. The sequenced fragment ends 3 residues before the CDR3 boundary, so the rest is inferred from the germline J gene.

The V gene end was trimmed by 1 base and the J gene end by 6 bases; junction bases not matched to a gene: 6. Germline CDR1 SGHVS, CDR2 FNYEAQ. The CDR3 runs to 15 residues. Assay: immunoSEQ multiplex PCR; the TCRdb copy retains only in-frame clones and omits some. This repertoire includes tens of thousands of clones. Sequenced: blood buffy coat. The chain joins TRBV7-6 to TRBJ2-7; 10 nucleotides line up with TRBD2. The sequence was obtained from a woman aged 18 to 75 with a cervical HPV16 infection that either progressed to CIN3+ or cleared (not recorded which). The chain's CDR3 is CASSLGAGGLPEQYF. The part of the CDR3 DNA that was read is TGTGCCAGCAGCTTAGGAGCGGGGGGGCTTCCCGAG.